This T cell receptor beta chain was profiled in a study of a mutant IDH1 vaccine in newly diagnosed glioma. Study as a whole: Treated patients comprised about 60% males and about 40% females, mean age about 38 years. Patients were pretreated with radiotherapy, temozolomide, or both, mostly both.

This clone was detected only once. Its antigen is still unknown. Findings of the study overall: Of the patients, 93.3% had vaccine-induced immune responses.

As for time point: baseline, week 1 (first vaccination visit). Treatment described: pre-vaccination baseline after standard-of-care therapy. Libraries were prepared by immunoSEQ multiplex PCR; TCRdb keeps only in-frame clonotypes and omits some of them. The sample records approximately 67,000 clones, around 88% being singletons. After removal of 0 bases from V and 5 bases from J, the junction contained 3 bases not matched to a gene. Germline V CDR1 and CDR2: KGHSH, LQKENI. The CDR3 has 14 amino acids. The rearrangement uses TRBV18 and TRBJ2-5, with 7 bases matching TRBD2. The sequence derives from a woman aged 18-29 years with glioma. Some clones in this sample may be carry-over from other donors' samples. The sample was peripheral blood mononuclear cells (PBMCs), taken from a glioma patient treated with radiotherapy, temozolomide or both. CDR3 nucleotide sequence: TGTGCCAGCTCACCACCTTTGGGAGGGGAGACCCAGTACTTC. Translation gives CASSPPLGGETQYF.